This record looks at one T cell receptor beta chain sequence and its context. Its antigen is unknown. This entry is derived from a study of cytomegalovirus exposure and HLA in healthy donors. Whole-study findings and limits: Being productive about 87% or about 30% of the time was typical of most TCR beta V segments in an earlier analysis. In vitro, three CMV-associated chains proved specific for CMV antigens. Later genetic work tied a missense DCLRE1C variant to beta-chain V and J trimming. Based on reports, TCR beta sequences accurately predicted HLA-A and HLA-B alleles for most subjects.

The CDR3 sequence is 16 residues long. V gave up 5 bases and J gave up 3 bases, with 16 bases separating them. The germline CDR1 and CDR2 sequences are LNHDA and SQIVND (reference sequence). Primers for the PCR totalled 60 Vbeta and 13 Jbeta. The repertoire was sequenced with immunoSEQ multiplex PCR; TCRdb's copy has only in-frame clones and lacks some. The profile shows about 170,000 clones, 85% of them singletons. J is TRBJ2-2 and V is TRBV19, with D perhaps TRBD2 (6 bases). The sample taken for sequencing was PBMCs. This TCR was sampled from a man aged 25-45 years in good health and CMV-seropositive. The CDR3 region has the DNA TGTGCCAGTAGTCCTATAATTTGGGGGGACACCGGGGAGCTGTTTTTT. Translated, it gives CASSPIIWGDTGELFF.